This T cell receptor (beta chain) comes out of a study of post-analysis software for immune sequencing data. Study context: Relapsing-remitting, secondary progressive and progressive-relapsing multiple sclerosis were all included among the disease courses. Study results and limitations: By F measure, samples from a shared preparation batch strongly co-clustered. Normalized Chao1 diversity was significantly reduced in patients versus controls. Included in a set of roughly five TRBV segments more frequent in patients than controls were TRBV5-6, TRBV5-1 and TRBV20-1.

The library was made from cDNA and included unique molecular identifiers. It was from roughly 0.93 to 9.6 million T cells that about half a million cDNA molecules came. TCRdb reanalysed the PCR reads using MiXCR and keeps one entry per CDR3 protein. Here the sample spans hundreds of thousands of distinct CDR3 sequences, 25% to 30% being singletons. Notes on this clonotype: Antigen: not known.

The length of the CDR3 is 15 residues. V lost 1 base to trimming and J lost 2 bases, with 12 bases between them. CDR1 and CDR2 from the germline V gene are LGHNA and YSLEER. Sequenced material: blood. The V and J genes are TRBV4-3 and TRBJ2-7, with a possible D match to TRBD2 (6 bases). The TCR sequence derives from a girl aged 10-17 years with multiple sclerosis. CDR3 in amino acids: CASSQVVGGTYEQYF. The DNA for the CDR3 is TGCGCCAGCAGCCAAGTGGTGGGGGGAACCTACGAGCAGTACTTC.